The source of this TCR beta chain is a study of control samples from healthy donors and cancer patients. This table comes from immunoSEQ multiplex PCR, and its TCRdb copy is limited to in-frame clones, with some not included. This table has fewer than 200,000 clones, 95% to 96% appearing once. The material sequenced was blood. This TCR was sampled from a woman aged 30 to 39 in good health.

The CDR3, as DNA: TGTGCCAGCAGCTCCGGGACAGTCTATAGCAATCAGCCCCAGCATTTT. This gives the protein CASSSGTVYSNQPQHF. The chain has TRBV7-2 and TRBJ1-5, with 7 positions matching TRBD1. The trim removed 4 bases at V and 0 bases at J, leaving 6 bases unmatched. Germline V gene sequence: CDR1 SGHTA, CDR2 FQGNSA. CDR3 length: 16 amino acids.